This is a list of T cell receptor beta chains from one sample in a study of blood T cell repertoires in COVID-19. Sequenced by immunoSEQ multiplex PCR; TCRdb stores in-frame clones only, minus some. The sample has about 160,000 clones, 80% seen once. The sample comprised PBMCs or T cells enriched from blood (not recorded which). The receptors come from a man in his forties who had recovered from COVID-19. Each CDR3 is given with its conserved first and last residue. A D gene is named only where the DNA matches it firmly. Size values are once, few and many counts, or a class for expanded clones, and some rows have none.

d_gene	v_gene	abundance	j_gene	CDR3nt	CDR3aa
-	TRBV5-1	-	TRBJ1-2	TGCGCCAGACTCCCTGGAGTCTATGGCTACACCTTC	CARLPGVYGYTF
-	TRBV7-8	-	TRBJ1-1	TGTGCCAGCAGCTTATCACCGCAGGGCACTGAAGCTTTCTTT	CASSLSPQGTEAFF
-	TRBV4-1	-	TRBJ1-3	TGCGCCAGCAGCCGAACAGCGGGCCCCCCAACCTCTGGAAACACCATATATTTT	CASSRTAGPPTSGNTIYF
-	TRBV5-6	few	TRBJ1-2	TGTGCCAGCAGCGATTCGGGGAGACATGGCTACACCTTC	CASSDSGRHGYTF
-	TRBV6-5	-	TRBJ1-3	TGTGCCAGCGCCCCGGAGGGGAACTCTGGAAACACCATATATTTT	CASAPEGNSGNTIYF
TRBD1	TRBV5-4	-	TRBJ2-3	TGTGCCAGCAGCTTCCGGGACAGGGAGCCAGATACGCAGTATTTT	CASSFRDREPDTQYF
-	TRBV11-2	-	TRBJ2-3	TGTGCCAGCAGCTCCCGTGTGAGCCCTGAAGATACGCAGTATTTT	CASSSRVSPEDTQYF
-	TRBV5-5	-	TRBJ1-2	TGTGCCAGCAGCTTGGTTTTGACACCTAACTATGGCTACACCTTC	CASSLVLTPNYGYTF
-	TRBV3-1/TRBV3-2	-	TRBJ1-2	TGTGCCAGCAGCCAATCGGTCCAGGACGGGGCTAACTATGGCTACACCTTC	CASSQSVQDGANYGYTF
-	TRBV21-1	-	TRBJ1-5	TGTGCCAGCAGCAACTCAGACAGGGGAAAAGGAAATCAGCCCCAGCATTTT	CASSNSDRGKGNQPQHF
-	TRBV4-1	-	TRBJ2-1	TGCGCCAGCAGGACTACTAACCGAAATGAGCAGTTCTTC	CASRTTNRNEQFF
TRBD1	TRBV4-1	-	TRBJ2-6	TGCGCCAGCAGCCAGGACAGGGGGCCTAACGTCCTGACTTTC	CASSQDRGPNVLTF
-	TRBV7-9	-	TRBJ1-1	TGTGCCAGCAGCTTATTCCGGGGAGCCGACATGAACACTGAAGCTTTCTTT	CASSLFRGADMNTEAFF
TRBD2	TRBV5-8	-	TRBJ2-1	TGTGCCAGCAGCCAAGGGACTAGCGGGGACTACAATGAGCAGTTCTTC	CASSQGTSGDYNEQFF
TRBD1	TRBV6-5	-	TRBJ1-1	TGTGCCAGCAGTTACTCTTTTTGGGGCGACAGGGAGGAAGCTTTCTTT	CASSYSFWGDREEAFF
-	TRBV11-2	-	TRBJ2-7	TGTGCCAGCAGCTTAGGGCGGGGGCGAGGAACCTACGAGCAGTACTTC	CASSLGRGRGTYEQYF
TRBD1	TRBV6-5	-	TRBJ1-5	TGTGCCAGCAGTCGGGACAGGGGGAGCAATCAGCCCCAGCATTTT	CASSRDRGSNQPQHF
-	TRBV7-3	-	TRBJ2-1	TGTGCCAGCAGGACCGAAGGGGGGGCCTACAATGAGCAGTTCTTC	CASRTEGGAYNEQFF
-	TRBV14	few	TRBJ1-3	TGTGCCAGCAGCCAGTTGCAGGCTGGATCTGGAAACACCATATATTTT	CASSQLQAGSGNTIYF
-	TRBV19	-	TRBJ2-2	TGTGCCAGTAGTATCCGCCGGGGAAGGAGGAACACCGGGGAGCTGTTTTTT	CASSIRRGRRNTGELFF
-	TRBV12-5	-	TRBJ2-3	TGTGCTAGTGCCGTTGAGGGGGGGGGAGATACGCAGTATTTT	CASAVEGGGDTQYF
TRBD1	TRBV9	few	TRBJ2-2	TGTGCCAGCCGGGGACAGACGAACACCGGGGAGCTGTTTTTT	CASRGQTNTGELFF
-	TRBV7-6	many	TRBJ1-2	TGTGCCAGCAGCTTAGGTTCAGGTTCGAACTATGGCTACACCTTC	CASSLGSGSNYGYTF
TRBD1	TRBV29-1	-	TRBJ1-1	TGCAGCGCCCCGGGACAGGGGAAGAACACTGAAGCTTTCTTT	CSAPGQGKNTEAFF
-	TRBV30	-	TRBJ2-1	TGTGCCTGGAGTGTACTACAATACAATGAGCAGTTCTTC	CAWSVLQYNEQFF
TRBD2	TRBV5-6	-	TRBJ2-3	TGTGCCAGCAGCCGTCGACTAACGCGGGGGGGCACAGATACGCAGTATTTT	CASSRRLTRGGTDTQYF
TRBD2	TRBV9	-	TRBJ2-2	TGTGCCAGCAGCGTGTACTACTCCGGGACTATCACCGGGGAGCTGTTTTTT	CASSVYYSGTITGELFF
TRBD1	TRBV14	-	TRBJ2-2	TGTGCCAGCAGCCGCTACCAGGGGGCGAACACCGGGGAGCTGTTTTTT	CASSRYQGANTGELFF
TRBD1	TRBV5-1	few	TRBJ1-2	TGCGCCAGCAGCGGGTCGGGACAGGGTATGGGAGGCTACACCTTC	CASSGSGQGMGGYTF
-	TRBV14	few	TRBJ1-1	TGTGCCAGCAGCCAATCGGGGAGACAGAACACTGAAGCTTTCTTT	CASSQSGRQNTEAFF
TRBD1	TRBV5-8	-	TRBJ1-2	TGTGCCAGCAGCTTGCCAGGGGGCGCGAATGGCTACACCTTC	CASSLPGGANGYTF
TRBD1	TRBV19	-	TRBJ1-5	TGTGCCAGTGTTCGACAGGGCTTGAGCAATCAGCCCCAGCATTTT	CASVRQGLSNQPQHF
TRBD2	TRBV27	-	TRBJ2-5	TGTGCCAGCAGTTTGGGACTAGCGGGGAAGGAGACCCAGTACTTC	CASSLGLAGKETQYF
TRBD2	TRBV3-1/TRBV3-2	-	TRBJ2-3	TGTGCCAGCAGCCAAGTTGGCGGGGGGGGAACGAAGCAGTATTTT	CASSQVGGGGTKQYF
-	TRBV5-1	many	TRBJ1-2	TGCGCCAGCAGCTTGGCCGGAGGGGGCTACACCTTC	CASSLAGGGYTF
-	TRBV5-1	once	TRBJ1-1	TGCGCCAGCAGCTGGACAGCCTCCTCTGAAGCTTTCTTT	CASSWTASSEAFF
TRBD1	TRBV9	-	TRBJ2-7	TGTGCCAGCAGCGCGAGGGACAGGGAGTCCTACGAGCAGTACTTC	CASSARDRESYEQYF
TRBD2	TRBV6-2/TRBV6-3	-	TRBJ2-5	TGTGCCAGCAGTTCCGCGGGACTAGCGGGGTTCGGGGAGACCCAGTACTTC	CASSSAGLAGFGETQYF
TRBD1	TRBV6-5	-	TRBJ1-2	TGTGCCAGCAGCGTTCCGGGACAGGGGGACGATGGCTACACCTTC	CASSVPGQGDDGYTF
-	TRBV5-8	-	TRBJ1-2	TGTGCCAGCAGGGCGCCAGTAACTATTGGCTACACCTTC	CASRAPVTIGYTF
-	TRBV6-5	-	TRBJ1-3	TGTGCCAGCAGTTACGGACAGTTCTCTGGAAACACCATATATTTT	CASSYGQFSGNTIYF
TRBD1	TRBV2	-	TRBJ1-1	TGTGCCAGCTTCTCCCGGGGGACAGGACCTCCAAGGAAGGCTGAAGCTTTCTTT	CASFSRGTGPPRKAEAFF
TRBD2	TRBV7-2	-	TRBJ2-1	TGTGCCAGCAGCGTAGGACTAGCGACCTACAATGAGCAGTTCTTC	CASSVGLATYNEQFF
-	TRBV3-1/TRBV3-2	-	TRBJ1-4	TGTGCCAGCAGAAGCAGGCAGATAAATGAAAAACTGTTTTTT	CASRSRQINEKLFF
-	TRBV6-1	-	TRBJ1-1	TGTGCCAGCAGTGAAAGGGGGTCGGATTCTTCTGAAGCTTTCTTT	CASSERGSDSSEAFF
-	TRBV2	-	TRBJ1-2	TGTGCCAGCAGTGAACTCTATGGCTACACCTTC	CASSELYGYTF
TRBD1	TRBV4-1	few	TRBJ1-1	TGCGCCAGCAGCCAAGATTGGGGATTTTTAGGGACAGGGGGCGCGAGGACTGAAGCTTTCTTT	CASSQDWGFLGTGGARTEAFF
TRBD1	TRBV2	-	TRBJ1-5	TGTGCCAGCAGGGACCCGGACAGGGAGAATCAGCCCCAGCATTTT	CASRDPDRENQPQHF
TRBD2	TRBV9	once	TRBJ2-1	TGTGCCAGCAGCCCCCGACTAGCGCCCTACAATGAGCAGTTCTTC	CASSPRLAPYNEQFF
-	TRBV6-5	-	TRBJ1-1	TGTGCCAGCAGTAACCCCTATGGCACTGAAGCTTTCTTT	CASSNPYGTEAFF
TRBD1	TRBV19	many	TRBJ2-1	TGTGCCAGTAGTTCCGACAGGGGAGGCAATGAGCAGTTCTTC	CASSSDRGGNEQFF
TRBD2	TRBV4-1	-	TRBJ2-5	TGCGCCAGCAGCCTCCGGGTTAGCGGGGGGGTGACAGAGACCCAGTACTTC	CASSLRVSGGVTETQYF
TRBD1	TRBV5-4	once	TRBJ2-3	TGTGCCAGCAGCTTGGGAGGGACAGGGGGCACAGATACGCAGTATTTT	CASSLGGTGGTDTQYF